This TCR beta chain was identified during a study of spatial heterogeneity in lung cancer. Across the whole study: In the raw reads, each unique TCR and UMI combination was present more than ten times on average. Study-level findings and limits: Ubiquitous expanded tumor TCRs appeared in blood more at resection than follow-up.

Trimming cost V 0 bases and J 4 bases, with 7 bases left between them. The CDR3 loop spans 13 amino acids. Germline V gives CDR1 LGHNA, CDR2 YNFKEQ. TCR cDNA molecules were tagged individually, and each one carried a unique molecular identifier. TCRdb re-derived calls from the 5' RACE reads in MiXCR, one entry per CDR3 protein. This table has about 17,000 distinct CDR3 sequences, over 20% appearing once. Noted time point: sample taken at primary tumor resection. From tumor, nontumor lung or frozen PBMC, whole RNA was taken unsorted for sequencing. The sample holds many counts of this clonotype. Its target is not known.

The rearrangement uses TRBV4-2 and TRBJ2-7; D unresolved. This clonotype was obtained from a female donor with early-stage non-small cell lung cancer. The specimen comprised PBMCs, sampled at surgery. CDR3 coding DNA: TGTGCCAGCAGCCAAGAACGGCTGTACGAGCAGTACTTC. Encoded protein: CASSQERLYEQYF.